The rows below give T cell receptor beta chains drawn from one sample of a study of shared T cell receptors in the human thymus. The data were produced by immunoSEQ multiplex PCR, yet TCRdb's version contains in-frame clones alone and is incomplete. The sample includes hundreds of thousands of clones, around 87% of them seen just once. This same sample was also taken into another study, of human thymus T cells.

Sequenced input: thymocytes. Receptors originate from a boy in the first two years of life with a congenital heart defect. Both conserved end residues are part of each CDR3. The order of the fields is D gene, V gene, CDR3 length, clone size, J gene, CDR3 DNA, CDR3 protein. The D gene is left open where the match is weak. Rows give clone size only sometimes, using once, few, many, or a class for an expanded clone.

D gene: TRBD2
V gene: TRBV4-3
CDR3 length: 15
clone size: -
J gene: TRBJ2-7
CDR3 DNA: TGCGCCAGCAGCCAAGTTAACGGGAGGGCCTACGAGCAGTACTTC
CDR3 protein: CASSQVNGRAYEQYF

D gene: -
V gene: TRBV30
CDR3 length: 12
clone size: -
J gene: TRBJ2-5
CDR3 DNA: TGTGCCTGGATGGGAGAACAAGAGACCCAGTACTTC
CDR3 protein: CAWMGEQETQYF

D gene: -
V gene: TRBV30
CDR3 length: 15
clone size: -
J gene: TRBJ1-2
CDR3 DNA: TGTGCCTGGAGTGCCCCCCGGGGAGGAGGCTATGGCTACACCTTC
CDR3 protein: CAWSAPRGGGYGYTF

D gene: TRBD2
V gene: TRBV14
CDR3 length: 19
clone size: -
J gene: TRBJ2-6
CDR3 DNA: TGTGCCAGCAGCCAAGGGACGCGGGAGGTCGCTGGGGGGGCCAACGTCCTGACTTTC
CDR3 protein: CASSQGTREVAGGANVLTF

D gene: -
V gene: TRBV29-1
CDR3 length: 13
clone size: -
J gene: TRBJ1-1
CDR3 DNA: TGCAGCGGGACACCAAGAGAGAACACTGAAGCTTTCTTT
CDR3 protein: CSGTPRENTEAFF

D gene: TRBD1
V gene: TRBV5-1
CDR3 length: 15
clone size: -
J gene: TRBJ2-5
CDR3 DNA: TGCGCCAGCAGCTCCTGGACAGGGGCGGGGGAGACCCAGTACTTC
CDR3 protein: CASSSWTGAGETQYF

D gene: -
V gene: TRBV27
CDR3 length: 13
clone size: few
J gene: TRBJ2-2
CDR3 DNA: TGTGCCAGCCGGGATCTAAACACCGGGGAGCTGTTTTTT
CDR3 protein: CASRDLNTGELFF

D gene: -
V gene: TRBV5-5
CDR3 length: 13
clone size: -
J gene: TRBJ1-1
CDR3 DNA: TGTGCCAGCAGCTTGACCAGGGGCACTGAAGCTTTCTTT
CDR3 protein: CASSLTRGTEAFF

D gene: -
V gene: TRBV6-5
CDR3 length: 14
clone size: -
J gene: TRBJ2-2
CDR3 DNA: TGTGCCAGCAGTTACACAGGGCGGCCCGGGGAGCTGTTTTTT
CDR3 protein: CASSYTGRPGELFF

D gene: -
V gene: TRBV5-6
CDR3 length: 15
clone size: -
J gene: TRBJ2-7
CDR3 DNA: TGTGCCAGCAGCTTCAGGGACTCCTCCTCCTACGAGCAGTACTTC
CDR3 protein: CASSFRDSSSYEQYF

D gene: -
V gene: TRBV19
CDR3 length: 16
clone size: -
J gene: TRBJ2-1
CDR3 DNA: TGTGCCAGTAGCCCCAGGACTCGCACACTTATGAATGAGCAGTTCTTC
CDR3 protein: CASSPRTRTLMNEQFF

D gene: -
V gene: TRBV6-6
CDR3 length: 16
clone size: few
J gene: TRBJ1-3
CDR3 DNA: TGTGCCAGCAGCTTGAGAGGATCTTTTTCTGGAAACACCATATATTTT
CDR3 protein: CASSLRGSFSGNTIYF

D gene: -
V gene: TRBV27
CDR3 length: 12
clone size: -
J gene: TRBJ2-7
CDR3 DNA: TGTGCCAGCCGCTGGGAGGACTACGAGCAGTACTTC
CDR3 protein: CASRWEDYEQYF

D gene: -
V gene: TRBV11-3
CDR3 length: 15
clone size: -
J gene: TRBJ1-5
CDR3 DNA: TGTGCCAGCAGCTTAGTCAGGGGAATGAACCAGCCCCAGCATTTT
CDR3 protein: CASSLVRGMNQPQHF

D gene: TRBD2
V gene: TRBV7-6
CDR3 length: 15
clone size: -
J gene: TRBJ2-7
CDR3 DNA: TGTGCCAGCAGCACCTTGGGGACTAGCGGCTACGAGCAGTACTTC
CDR3 protein: CASSTLGTSGYEQYF

D gene: TRBD2
V gene: TRBV5-5
CDR3 length: 15
clone size: -
J gene: TRBJ2-7
CDR3 DNA: TGTGCCAGCAGCTTTAGCGGGAGGCCGGACTACGAGCAGTACTTC
CDR3 protein: CASSFSGRPDYEQYF

D gene: -
V gene: TRBV27
CDR3 length: 16
clone size: -
J gene: TRBJ2-1
CDR3 DNA: TGTGCCAGCAGTTTAGCCGGACAGTTAGACGACAATGAGCAGTTCTTC
CDR3 protein: CASSLAGQLDDNEQFF

D gene: -
V gene: TRBV4-3
CDR3 length: 14
clone size: -
J gene: TRBJ2-3
CDR3 DNA: TGCGCCAGCAGCCATTCATCTATATCAGATACGCAGTATTTT
CDR3 protein: CASSHSSISDTQYF

D gene: TRBD1
V gene: TRBV28
CDR3 length: 14
clone size: -
J gene: TRBJ1-5
CDR3 DNA: TGTGCCAGCAGCTTCCTCCAGGGGGCGAGACCCCAGCATTTT
CDR3 protein: CASSFLQGARPQHF

D gene: -
V gene: TRBV27
CDR3 length: 14
clone size: -
J gene: TRBJ2-1
CDR3 DNA: TGTGCCAGCAGTTTAGGGGGGGCCATAGGTGTGCAGTTCTTC
CDR3 protein: CASSLGGAIGVQFF

D gene: TRBD2
V gene: TRBV5-5
CDR3 length: 16
clone size: -
J gene: TRBJ2-3
CDR3 DNA: TGTGCCAGCAGCTTGAGCCTAGCGGGAAGCACAGATACGCAGTATTTT
CDR3 protein: CASSLSLAGSTDTQYF

D gene: TRBD1
V gene: TRBV7-2
CDR3 length: 14
clone size: -
J gene: TRBJ1-5
CDR3 DNA: TGTGCCAGCAGCCCACAGGGGTCCGGTCAGCCCCAGCATTTT
CDR3 protein: CASSPQGSGQPQHF

D gene: -
V gene: TRBV19
CDR3 length: 14
clone size: -
J gene: TRBJ1-5
CDR3 DNA: TGTGCCAGTAGTATGACAGGTAGCAATCAGCCCCAGCATTTT
CDR3 protein: CASSMTGSNQPQHF

D gene: -
V gene: TRBV4-1
CDR3 length: 17
clone size: -
J gene: TRBJ2-3
CDR3 DNA: TGCGCCAGCAGCCAAGATCACCGACCGCGCAGGACAGATACGCAGTATTTT
CDR3 protein: CASSQDHRPRRTDTQYF

D gene: TRBD1
V gene: TRBV5-8
CDR3 length: 15
clone size: once
J gene: TRBJ2-7
CDR3 DNA: TGTGCCAGCAGCTCCCGGGACAGAGCATACTACGAGCAGTACTTC
CDR3 protein: CASSSRDRAYYEQYF

D gene: -
V gene: TRBV5-4
CDR3 length: 15
clone size: -
J gene: TRBJ1-2
CDR3 DNA: TGTGCCAGCACCTGCGGGAGAGGGTCTAACTATGGCTACACCTTC
CDR3 protein: CASTCGRGSNYGYTF

D gene: TRBD2
V gene: TRBV5-4
CDR3 length: 15
clone size: -
J gene: TRBJ2-3
CDR3 DNA: TGTGCCAGCAGCGCCGGGACTACCCAGGCAGATACGCAGTATTTT
CDR3 protein: CASSAGTTQADTQYF

D gene: -
V gene: TRBV11-1
CDR3 length: 19
clone size: -
J gene: TRBJ2-5
CDR3 DNA: TGTGCCAGCAGCTTAGGACAGGGGGTAGGCGGGAGGGATCAAGAGACCCAGTACTTC
CDR3 protein: CASSLGQGVGGRDQETQYF

D gene: TRBD1
V gene: TRBV6-5
CDR3 length: 15
clone size: -
J gene: TRBJ1-4
CDR3 DNA: TGTGCCAGCAGTTTCCGGGACAGACATAATGAAAAACTGTTTTTT
CDR3 protein: CASSFRDRHNEKLFF

D gene: TRBD2
V gene: TRBV19
CDR3 length: 12
clone size: once
J gene: TRBJ2-3
CDR3 DNA: TGTGCCAGTAGTAGGGAGGGGGATACGCAGTATTTT
CDR3 protein: CASSREGDTQYF

D gene: -
V gene: TRBV5-6
CDR3 length: 15
clone size: -
J gene: TRBJ2-5
CDR3 DNA: TGTGCCAGCAGCTTGGGCAGGGCCGATGAAGAGACCCAGTACTTC
CDR3 protein: CASSLGRADEETQYF

D gene: -
V gene: TRBV21-1
CDR3 length: 14
clone size: -
J gene: TRBJ2-5
CDR3 DNA: TGTGCCAGCAGCCCCGCGGGAGGGCGAGAGACCCAGTACTTC
CDR3 protein: CASSPAGGRETQYF

D gene: -
V gene: TRBV18
CDR3 length: 15
clone size: -
J gene: TRBJ1-5
CDR3 DNA: TGTGCCAGCTCACCACTCAGGGTGAGCAATCAGCCCCAGCATTTT
CDR3 protein: CASSPLRVSNQPQHF

D gene: TRBD2
V gene: TRBV13
CDR3 length: 20
clone size: -
J gene: TRBJ2-2
CDR3 DNA: TGTGCCAGCAGCTTAGACCCAAGTGTCACTAGCGGGAAGGCACACGGGGAGCTGTTTTTT
CDR3 protein: CASSLDPSVTSGKAHGELFF

D gene: TRBD2
V gene: TRBV30
CDR3 length: 16
clone size: -
J gene: TRBJ2-2
CDR3 DNA: TGTGCCTGGATGTGTGCGTCCTGGGAGGGCGCCGGGGAGCTGTTTTTT
CDR3 protein: CAWMCASWEGAGELFF

D gene: -
V gene: TRBV6-5
CDR3 length: 14
clone size: -
J gene: TRBJ1-6
CDR3 DNA: TGTGCCAGCAGTGGACAGACAGAGAACTCACCCCTCCACTTT
CDR3 protein: CASSGQTENSPLHF

D gene: TRBD1
V gene: TRBV6-1
CDR3 length: 17
clone size: few
J gene: TRBJ1-2
CDR3 DNA: TGTGCCAGCAGTGAAGAAGTGAGACAGGGAGGAATCTATGGCTACACCTTC
CDR3 protein: CASSEEVRQGGIYGYTF

D gene: TRBD1
V gene: TRBV30
CDR3 length: 14
clone size: -
J gene: TRBJ1-1
CDR3 DNA: TGTGCCTGGAGTGCTAACCGGGACAGGACTGAAGCTTTCTTT
CDR3 protein: CAWSANRDRTEAFF

D gene: TRBD1
V gene: TRBV19
CDR3 length: 17
clone size: -
J gene: TRBJ1-5
CDR3 DNA: TGTGCCAGTAGTATAGATGGACAGGGGTATAGCAATCAGCCCCAGCATTTT
CDR3 protein: CASSIDGQGYSNQPQHF

D gene: -
V gene: TRBV5-1
CDR3 length: 15
clone size: -
J gene: TRBJ2-5
CDR3 DNA: TGCGCCAGCGCGTCCACTCCCCAAGCGTGGGAGACCCAGTACTTC
CDR3 protein: CASASTPQAWETQYF

D gene: -
V gene: TRBV27
CDR3 length: 13
clone size: -
J gene: TRBJ2-7
CDR3 DNA: TGTGCCAGCTACTCAGGGGGGAGTTACGAGCAGTACTTC
CDR3 protein: CASYSGGSYEQYF

D gene: TRBD2
V gene: TRBV4-3
CDR3 length: 12
clone size: -
J gene: TRBJ2-3
CDR3 DNA: TGCGCCAGCAGCCTAATTGGCGGGAGAACGTATTTT
CDR3 protein: CASSLIGGRTYF

D gene: TRBD2
V gene: TRBV30
CDR3 length: 12
clone size: -
J gene: TRBJ2-1
CDR3 DNA: TGTGCCTGGAGTGTAGCGGGAGGTATGCAGTTCTTC
CDR3 protein: CAWSVAGGMQFF